This is a list of T cell receptor beta chains from one sample in a study of HIV-infected patients and healthy controls. TCRdb reanalysed the 5' RACE reads using MiXCR and keeps one entry per CDR3 protein. The sample contains fewer than 20,000 distinct CDR3 sequences, roughly 9.5% of which appear only once. The sequenced material came from blood. Receptor source: an adult in good health. CDR3s include the opening cysteine and the closing phenylalanine or tryptophan. D genes are given only for firm matches. The size field is filled for only some rows; it gives once, few, many or a size class.

J gene: TRBJ2-5; D gene: NA; clone size: NA; V gene: TRBV20-1; CDR3 protein: CSAIGATLQETQYF; CDR3 DNA: TGCAGTGCTATAGGAGCGACCCTCCAAGAGACCCAGTACTTC
J gene: TRBJ2-1; D gene: NA; clone size: many; V gene: TRBV6-2/TRBV6-3; CDR3 protein: CASSYRLVISWFKHNEQFF; CDR3 DNA: TGTGCCAGCAGTTATCGCCTAGTCATCTCATGGTTCAAACACAATGAGCAGTTCTTC
J gene: TRBJ1-2; D gene: NA; clone size: many; V gene: TRBV20-1; CDR3 protein: CSARAGANYGYTF; CDR3 DNA: TGCAGTGCGCGAGCCGGGGCTAACTATGGCTACACCTTC
J gene: TRBJ1-5; D gene: NA; clone size: medium-sized; V gene: TRBV12-3/TRBV12-4; CDR3 protein: CASSLGSYSNQPQHF; CDR3 DNA: TGTGCCAGCAGTTTGGGCAGCTATAGCAATCAGCCCCAGCATTTT
J gene: TRBJ2-5; D gene: TRBD1; clone size: many; V gene: TRBV29-1; CDR3 protein: CSVITGTGGYVLETQYF; CDR3 DNA: TGCAGCGTCATTACCGGGACAGGGGGTTATGTGTTAGAGACCCAGTACTTC
J gene: TRBJ2-3; D gene: NA; clone size: many; V gene: TRBV11-2; CDR3 protein: CASTPRGSTDTQYF; CDR3 DNA: TGTGCCAGCACCCCGCGAGGTAGTACAGATACGCAGTATTTT
J gene: TRBJ2-1; D gene: TRBD2; clone size: many; V gene: TRBV12-3/TRBV12-4; CDR3 protein: CASSFSAGGQPYNEQFF; CDR3 DNA: TGTGCCAGCAGTTTCTCGGCGGGAGGGCAACCTTACAATGAGCAGTTCTTC
J gene: TRBJ1-3; D gene: TRBD1; clone size: many; V gene: TRBV3-1; CDR3 protein: CASSSKTGEKPIYF; CDR3 DNA: TGTGCCAGCAGCTCGAAGACAGGGGAAAAACCCATATATTTT
J gene: TRBJ2-2; D gene: NA; clone size: many; V gene: TRBV2; CDR3 protein: CASSGLPGTTGELFF; CDR3 DNA: TGTGCCAGCAGTGGGCTCCCGGGGACCACCGGGGAGCTGTTTTTT
J gene: TRBJ2-2; D gene: TRBD2; clone size: NA; V gene: TRBV25-1; CDR3 protein: CASSAGTSENTGELFF; CDR3 DNA: TGTGCCAGCAGTGCCGGGACTAGCGAGAACACCGGGGAGCTGTTTTTT
J gene: TRBJ2-1; D gene: NA; clone size: NA; V gene: TRBV5-1; CDR3 protein: CASSLDEQSYNEQFF; CDR3 DNA: TGCGCCAGCAGCTTGGATGAACAATCCTACAATGAGCAGTTCTTC
J gene: TRBJ2-1; D gene: NA; clone size: NA; V gene: TRBV24-1; CDR3 protein: CATSGPINEQFF; CDR3 DNA: TGTGCCACCAGTGGACCTATCAATGAGCAGTTCTTC
J gene: TRBJ2-5; D gene: NA; clone size: medium-sized; V gene: TRBV18; CDR3 protein: CATTEGVQETQYF; CDR3 DNA: TGTGCCACGACTGAGGGGGTTCAAGAGACCCAGTACTTC
J gene: TRBJ2-3; D gene: TRBD2; clone size: many; V gene: TRBV11-2; CDR3 protein: CASSLVRLADTQYF; CDR3 DNA: TGTGCCAGCAGCTTAGTAAGACTAGCGGATACGCAGTATTTT
J gene: TRBJ2-2; D gene: TRBD2; clone size: many; V gene: TRBV6-2/TRBV6-3; CDR3 protein: CASRVAGANAGELFF; CDR3 DNA: TGTGCCAGCAGAGTAGCGGGAGCGAATGCCGGGGAGCTGTTTTTT
J gene: TRBJ1-1; D gene: NA; clone size: few; V gene: TRBV7-9; CDR3 protein: CASSLGGQEAFF; CDR3 DNA: TGTGCCAGCAGCTTAGGCGGACAGGAAGCTTTCTTT
J gene: TRBJ2-7; D gene: NA; clone size: few; V gene: TRBV2; CDR3 protein: CASSGVQPSVREQYF; CDR3 DNA: TGTGCCAGCAGTGGGGTGCAACCCTCGGTTAGGGAGCAGTACTTC